This T cell receptor (beta chain) is drawn from a study of cytomegalovirus exposure and HLA in healthy donors. Germline-derived CDR1 and CDR2 are SGHTA and FQGTGA. This CDR3 has 15 residues. Trimming cost V 5 bases and J 4 bases; bases outside gene matches: 3. PCR primers comprised 60 Vbeta and 13 Jbeta primers. Data came from immunoSEQ multiplex PCR; TCRdb stores just in-frame clones and leaves some out. Here the sample spans tens of thousands of clones, about 88% being singletons. The sequence came from a woman aged 45-60 years in good health and CMV-seronegative. The specimen was PBMCs. The gene calls are TRBV7-3 and TRBJ2-3; TRBD2 agrees at 13 bases. Written as DNA, the CDR3 is TGTGCCAGCAGCCCAGGACTAGCGGGGGCAGATACGCAGTATTTT. It specifies CASSPGLAGADTQYF. Together with reference TRBV7-3 and TRBJ2-3, the CDR3 gives the full variable domain: GAGVSQTPSNKVTEKGKYVELRCDPISGHTALYWYRQSLGQGPEFLIYFQGTGAADDSGLPNDRFFAVRPEGSVSTLKIQRTERGDSAVYLCASSPGLAGADTQYFGPGTRLTVL.